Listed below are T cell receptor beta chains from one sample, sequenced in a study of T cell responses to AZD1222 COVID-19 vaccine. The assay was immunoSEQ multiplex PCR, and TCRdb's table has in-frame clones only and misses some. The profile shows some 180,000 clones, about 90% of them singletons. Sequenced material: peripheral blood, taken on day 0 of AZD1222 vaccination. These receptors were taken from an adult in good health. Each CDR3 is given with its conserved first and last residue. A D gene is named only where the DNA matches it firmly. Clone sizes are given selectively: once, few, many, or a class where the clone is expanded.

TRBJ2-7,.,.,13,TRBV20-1,CSASLLRGNEQYF,TGCAGTGCTAGTTTACTCCGGGGAAACGAGCAGTACTTC
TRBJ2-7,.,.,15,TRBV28,CASSTRGSRVYEQYF,TGTGCCAGCAGTACCAGGGGTTCGCGAGTTTACGAGCAGTACTTC
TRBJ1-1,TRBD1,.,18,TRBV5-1,CASSYSGTGLSLGTEAFF,TGCGCCAGCAGCTATTCCGGGACAGGGCTATCCCTTGGGACTGAAGCTTTCTTT
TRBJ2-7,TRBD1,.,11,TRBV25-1,CASTQGDEQYF,TGTGCCAGCACGCAGGGGGACGAGCAGTACTTC
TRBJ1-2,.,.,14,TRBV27,CASSLSGALNGYTF,TGTGCCAGCAGTTTATCCGGGGCTTTAAACGGCTACACCTTC
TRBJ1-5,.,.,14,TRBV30,CAFGGGLGNQPQHF,TGTGCCTTTGGGGGGGGCCTGGGCAATCAGCCCCAGCATTTT
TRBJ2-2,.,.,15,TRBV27,CASSLTNSNTGELFF,TGTGCCAGCAGTTTGACTAACTCGAACACCGGGGAGCTGTTTTTT
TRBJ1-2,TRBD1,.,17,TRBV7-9,CASSFWTGWEANYGYTF,TGTGCCAGCAGCTTTTGGACAGGGTGGGAGGCTAACTATGGCTACACCTTC
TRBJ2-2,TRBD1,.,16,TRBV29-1,CSVASHQGAYTGELFF,TGCAGCGTTGCGTCCCACCAGGGGGCGTACACCGGGGAGCTGTTTTTT
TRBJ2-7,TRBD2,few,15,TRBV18,CASSRPGLADYEQYF,TGTGCCAGTTCTCGCCCGGGACTAGCGGACTACGAGCAGTACTTC